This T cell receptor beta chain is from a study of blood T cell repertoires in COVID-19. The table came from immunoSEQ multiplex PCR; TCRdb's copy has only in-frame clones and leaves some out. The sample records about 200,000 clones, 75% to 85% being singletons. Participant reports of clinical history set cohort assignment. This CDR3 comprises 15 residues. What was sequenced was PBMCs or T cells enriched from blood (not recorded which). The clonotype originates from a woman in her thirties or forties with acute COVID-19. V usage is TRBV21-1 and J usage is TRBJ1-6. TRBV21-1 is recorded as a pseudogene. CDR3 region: CASSKVSSLNSPLHF. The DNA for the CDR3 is TGTGCCAGCAGCAAAGTTAGCAGCCTAAATTCACCCCTCCACTTT.